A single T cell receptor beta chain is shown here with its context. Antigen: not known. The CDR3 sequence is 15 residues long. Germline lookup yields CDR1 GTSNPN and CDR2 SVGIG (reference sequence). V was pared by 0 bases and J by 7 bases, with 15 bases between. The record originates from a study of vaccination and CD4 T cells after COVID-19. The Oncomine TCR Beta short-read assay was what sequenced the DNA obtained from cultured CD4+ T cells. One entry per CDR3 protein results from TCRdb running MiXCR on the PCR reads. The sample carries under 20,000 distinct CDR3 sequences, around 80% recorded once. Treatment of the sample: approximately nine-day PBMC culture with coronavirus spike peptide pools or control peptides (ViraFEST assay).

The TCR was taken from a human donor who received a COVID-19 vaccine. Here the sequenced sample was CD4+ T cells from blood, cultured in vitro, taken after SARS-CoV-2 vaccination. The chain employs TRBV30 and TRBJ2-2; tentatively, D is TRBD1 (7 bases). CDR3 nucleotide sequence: TGTGCCTGGAGTGTTGGAGGGGGCTGGGGCGGGGAGCTGTTTTTT. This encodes CAWSVGGGWGGELFF.